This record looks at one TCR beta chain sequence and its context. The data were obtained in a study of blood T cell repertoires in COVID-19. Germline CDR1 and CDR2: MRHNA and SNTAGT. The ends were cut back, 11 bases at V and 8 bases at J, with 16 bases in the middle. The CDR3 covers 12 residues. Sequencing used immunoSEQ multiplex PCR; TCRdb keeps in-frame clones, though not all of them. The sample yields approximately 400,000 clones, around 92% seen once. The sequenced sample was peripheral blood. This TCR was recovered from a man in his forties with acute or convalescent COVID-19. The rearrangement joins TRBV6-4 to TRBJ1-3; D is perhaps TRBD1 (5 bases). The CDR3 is CAYTRGYYTIYF. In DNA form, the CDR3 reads TGTGCCTACACCCGGGGGTATTACACCATATATTTT.